The next 27 T cell receptor beta chains were all read from a single sample in a study of blood T cell repertoires in COVID-19 (TCRdb year 2020). The method behind the library was the immunoSEQ multiplex PCR assay. TCRdb holds this immuneACCESS table with in-frame rearrangements only. Some clones are missing; in checked studies, unresolved V genes explain under half, and the rest has no known cause. Present in this sample are about 120,000 clones, about 80% of which were seen just once. The ten top clones hold 20% to 30% of the sample. Specimen: peripheral blood. The origin of the receptors is a human donor in a cohort sampled during active COVID-19.

The DNA of the CDR3 is TGTGCCAGCAGTGAAGGGACAACGTCTTACGAGCAGTACTTC. Its protein is CASSEGTTSYEQYF. The chain employs TRBV6-1 and TRBJ2-7; TRBD1 is a possible D gene (5 bases). The CDR3 totals 14 residues. CDR1 and CDR2 from the germline V gene are MNHNS and SASEGT. Trimming stripped 1 base from V and 4 bases from J, with 11 bases between.

DNA of the CDR3: TGTGCCAGTAGCCTCCTTGAGTGGGAGACCCAGTACTTC. Translated: CASSLLEWETQYF. This chain joins TRBV19 and TRBJ2-5; D call uncertain. Trimming removed 6 bases at V and 5 bases at J, with 13 bases between. This CDR3 contains 13 residues. The germline V gene has CDR1 LNHDA and CDR2 SQIVND (reference sequence).

The gene calls are TRBV9 and TRBJ2-1; 11 bases align to TRBD2. The junction had 0 bases not matched to a gene; V was cut back by 0 bases and J by 7 bases. Germline V CDR1 and CDR2: SGDLS, YYNGEE. The CDR3 has 14 amino acids. This CDR3 reads CASSVGTSGNEQFF. CDR3 coding DNA: TGTGCCAGCAGCGTAGGGACTAGCGGGAATGAGCAGTTCTTC.

The rearrangement uses TRBV6-6 and TRBJ1-4; maybe TRBD1 (6 bases). Trimming removed 4 bases from V and 5 bases from J, with 17 bases in between. CDR1 MNHNY and CDR2 SVGAGI come from the germline V gene (reference sequence). The CDR3 has 16 residues. The CDR3 sequence is CASSSSSGGGNEKLFF. In DNA form, the CDR3 reads TGTGCCAGCAGTTCCTCGTCGGGAGGGGGAAATGAAAAACTGTTTTTT.

The chain recombines TRBV27 with TRBJ1-5; D gene uncertain. The germline CDR1 and CDR2 sequences are MNHEY and SMNVEV (reference sequence). V lost 5 bases to trimming and J lost 3 bases, with 14 bases between them. The CDR3 is 15 amino acids. The CDR3, as DNA: TGTGCCAGCAGTACGGACTTTTACCTCAATCAGCCCCAGCATTTT. As protein: CASSTDFYLNQPQHF.

This clone was seen only a few times. The V and J genes are TRBV7-8 and TRBJ2-3; 7 bases map to TRBD1. V was pared by 5 bases and J by 2 bases, with 16 bases of the junction left unmatched. Looked up from germline, CDR1 is SGHVS and CDR2 is FQNEAQ. The CDR3 length is 18 residues. The CDR3 DNA reads TGTGCCAGCAGCCCTGGGACAGTTCTCGCGCGGTTCACAGATACGCAGTATTTT. It yields the protein CASSPGTVLARFTDTQYF.

This clone was counted between two and nine times. The rearrangement links TRBV20-1 to TRBJ2-7; 14 bases fit TRBD2. Germline values: CDR1 DFQATT, CDR2 SNEGSKA (reference sequence). With V trimmed by 3 bases and J by 7 bases, 8 bases remained unmatched. This CDR3 has 15 residues. The CDR3, as DNA: TGCAGTGCTAGTCCCGGGACTAGCGGGAGAAGGGAGCAGTACTTC. Translation gives CSASPGTSGRREQYF.

This clone is a singleton in its sample. V gene TRBV7-2 combines with J gene TRBJ2-1; the match to TRBD2 covers 10 bases. The ends lost 5 bases at V and 11 bases at J; junction bases unmatched: 12. The CDR3 loop spans 15 amino acids. Germline CDR1 and CDR2: SGHTA and FQGNSA. The CDR3 sequence is CASSQTSGANQKQFF. In DNA form, the CDR3 reads TGTGCCAGCAGCCAAACTAGCGGGGCCAATCAGAAGCAGTTCTTC.

This sequence joins TRBV6-2 or TRBV6-3 and TRBJ2-5, with 12 positions matching TRBD2. This CDR3 region has 17 residues. Germline V gene data show CDR1 as MNHEY and CDR2 as SVGEGT. Trimming removed 5 bases from V and 5 bases from J; junction bases left unmatched: 12. The CDR3 bases are TGTGCCAGCAGTCTTCTCCGGACTAGCGGGGCCCACGAGACCCAGTACTTC. Amino acids: CASSLLRTSGAHETQYF.

This clone has only a few counts. The chain combines TRBV11-1 with TRBJ1-1; D uncertain. Deletions cut 5 bases from V and 1 base from J, with 8 bases between. Germline V lookup: CDR1 SGHAT, CDR2 FQDESV (reference sequence). The CDR3 consists of 13 residues. The CDR3, as DNA: TGTGCCAGCAGCAAACAAGAGAACACTGAAGCTTTCTTT. It codes for CASSKQENTEAFF.

There are many counts of this clone. The V gene is TRBV28, the J gene TRBJ1-1; TRBD1 agrees at 8 bases. Germline CDR1 MDHEN, CDR2 SYDVKM. CDR3 size: 14 residues. V dropped 7 bases and J dropped 4; count of bases not matched to a gene: 8. The CDR3, as DNA: TGTGCCAGCAAAACGGACAGGGAGGGCACTGAAGCTTTCTTT. Translation: CASKTDREGTEAFF.

The gene calls are TRBV5-4 and TRBJ2-6; D possibly corresponds to TRBD2 (5 bases). CDR3 size: 15 residues. V gave up 4 bases and J gave up 1 base, with 9 bases separating them. CDR1 and CDR2 (germline): SGHNT, YYREEE (reference sequence). The CDR3 nucleotides read TGTGCCAGCAGCCCATCGGGGTCTGGGGCCAACGTCCTGACTTTC. It encodes CASSPSGSGANVLTF.

The rearrangement uses TRBV5-1 and TRBJ2-7; D is possibly TRBD1 (5 bases). V lost 0 bases and J 5 bases, leaving 12 bases between the germline ends. The CDR3 runs 14 residues. Germline V gives CDR1 SGHRS, CDR2 YFSETQ. The CDR3 loop is CASSLARVADEQYF. The CDR3 DNA reads TGCGCCAGCAGCTTGGCCAGGGTGGCGGACGAGCAGTACTTC.

This chain links TRBV7-2 with TRBJ2-1; TRBD1 is a possible D gene (5 bases). The V gene lost 5 bases and the J gene lost 6 bases, with 11 bases spanning the gap. Germline loops: CDR1 SGHTA, CDR2 FQGNSA. The CDR3 has 13 residues. This chain's CDR3 is CASSIGQFNEQFF. The DNA of the CDR3 is TGTGCCAGCAGCATTGGACAATTCAATGAGCAGTTCTTC.

V and J are TRBV5-4 and TRBJ2-5, with TRBD2 matching over 10 bases. The V gene's germline CDR1 is SGHNT and CDR2 YYREEE (reference sequence). Trimming took 0 bases from V and 4 from J; bases not matched to a gene: 3. The CDR3 spans 15 residues. Here the CDR3 DNA reads TGTGCCAGCAGCTTGGGGCTAGCGGGAGCAGAGACCCAGTACTTC. As protein: CASSLGLAGAETQYF.

This chain uses TRBV29-1 with TRBJ2-2; 10 bases align to TRBD1. This CDR3 contains 14 residues. Per the germline V gene, CDR1 is SQVTM and CDR2 is ANQGSEA. With 4 bases clipped from V and 5 bases from J, the junction kept 4 bases outside the gene matches. The CDR3 reads CSVGQGAGTGELFF. The CDR3 bases are TGCAGCGTTGGACAGGGGGCCGGGACCGGGGAGCTGTTTTTT.

This clone showed up just once. The chain uses TRBV7-3 and TRBJ1-2, with TRBD1 matching over 9 bases. Germline CDR1 SGHTA, CDR2 FQGTGA. V was pared by 1 base and J by 2 bases, with 2 bases of the junction left unmatched. The CDR3 totals 15 residues. The CDR3 sequence is CASSLKGTGNYGYTF. CDR3 sequence (DNA): TGTGCCAGCAGCTTAAAAGGGACAGGGAACTATGGCTACACCTTC.

The chain combines TRBV16 with TRBJ2-3; 7 bases match TRBD2. Germline assignment: CDR1 KGHSY and CDR2 FQNENV. The CDR3 loop spans 14 amino acids. Trimming at V came to 4 bases and at J to 3 bases, leaving 4 bases not matched to a gene. For the CDR3, the DNA is TGTGCCAGCAGCCGGACTAGTGGGACAGATACGCAGTATTTT. This translates into CASSRTSGTDTQYF.

As DNA, the CDR3 is TGTGCCAGCTCACCGGCAGACAATCAGCCCCAGCATTTT. It specifies CASSPADNQPQHF. The rearrangement uses TRBV18 and TRBJ1-5; D is unclear. This CDR3 region has 13 residues. V lost 3 bases and J 3 bases, leaving 6 bases between the germline ends. Germline CDR1 is KGHSH and CDR2 is LQKENI.

The chain recombines TRBV5-4 with TRBJ2-3; 9 bases map to TRBD2. The V gene end was trimmed by 4 bases and the J gene end by 6 bases; junction bases not matched to a gene: 9. The germline V gene encodes CDR1 SGHNT and CDR2 YYREEE (reference sequence). The CDR3 covers 15 residues. The DNA of the CDR3 is TGTGCCAGCAGCACCGGGACTAGCTACTCGGATACGCAGTATTTT. Amino acids: CASSTGTSYSDTQYF.

The CDR3 here is CSVGTGESQPQHF. The CDR3 DNA is TGCAGCGTTGGGACAGGGGAGTCTCAGCCCCAGCATTTT. This chain joins TRBV29-1 and TRBJ1-5; 9 bases align to TRBD1. V gave up 4 bases and J gave up 6 bases; unmatched junction bases: 4. The germline V gene encodes CDR1 SQVTM and CDR2 ANQGSEA. CDR3 size: 13 residues.

The chain couples TRBV7-3 to TRBJ2-3, with TRBD2 matching over 9 bases. The germline gives CDR1 SGHTA, CDR2 FQGTGA. The CDR3 contains 15 residues. V was pared by 3 bases and J by 3 bases, with 4 bases of the junction left unmatched. The DNA for the CDR3 is TGTGCCAGCAGCTTTGGTAGCGGGAGAACAGATACGCAGTATTTT. It codes for CASSFGSGRTDTQYF.

The chain uses TRBV7-3 and TRBJ2-1, with unresolved D. The V gene lost 4 bases and the J gene lost 8 bases, with 9 bases spanning the gap. The CDR3 totals 12 residues. Germline V gives CDR1 SGHTA, CDR2 FQGTGA. The CDR3 nucleotides are TGTGCCAGCAGCTCTGGGCCTCATGAGCAGTTCTTC. Residues: CASSSGPHEQFF. Combining the CDR3 with reference TRBV7-3 and TRBJ2-1 gives the whole variable domain GAGVSQTPSNKVTEKGKYVELRCDPISGHTALYWYRQSLGQGPEFLIYFQGTGAADDSGLPNDRFFAVRPEGSVSTLKIQRTERGDSAVYLCASSSGPHEQFFGPGTRLTVL.

The chain links TRBV2 to TRBJ2-7; tentative D call: TRBD1 (5 bases). This CDR3 comprises 13 residues. Per germline, CDR1 SNHLY and CDR2 FYNNEI. V was cut by 6 bases and J by 6 bases, with 15 bases left in between. This CDR3 reads CASRITTVGEQYF. Here the CDR3 DNA reads TGTGCCAGCAGAATCACGACAGTCGGCGAGCAGTACTTC. The full variable domain, its missing parts supplied by reference TRBV2 and TRBJ2-7, is EPEVTQTPSHQVTQMGQEVILRCVPISNHLYFYWYRQILGQKVEFLVSFYNNEISEKSEIFDDQFSVERPDGSNFTLKIRSTKLEDSAMYFCASRITTVGEQYFGPGTRLTVT.

The CDR3 DNA reads TGTGCCAGCAGCCAGGGGTTTCAAGAGACCCAGTACTTC. Translating gives CASSQGFQETQYF. The V call is TRBV12-3 or TRBV12-4, the J call TRBJ2-5; tentative D call: TRBD1 (6 bases). V was clipped by 6 bases and J by 2 bases, with 10 bases between them. The CDR3 is 13 amino acids.

V usage is TRBV6-5 and J usage is TRBJ1-1, with D unresolved. CDR1 MNHEY and CDR2 SVGAGI come from the germline V gene. The ends were cut back, 0 bases at V and 1 base at J, with 6 bases in the middle. The length of the CDR3 is 14 residues. The CDR3 DNA is TGTGCCAGCAGTTACTCGCCAGGGAACACTGAAGCTTTCTTT. Its translation: CASSYSPGNTEAFF.

V and J are TRBV29-1 and TRBJ1-1, with unresolved D. V was clipped by 2 bases and J by 5 bases, with 9 bases between them. The CDR3 length is 12 residues. Germline loops: CDR1 SQVTM, CDR2 ANQGSEA. The CDR3 DNA sequence: TGCAGCGTTGAAATCCGGGTAACTGAAGCTTTCTTT. It specifies CSVEIRVTEAFF.